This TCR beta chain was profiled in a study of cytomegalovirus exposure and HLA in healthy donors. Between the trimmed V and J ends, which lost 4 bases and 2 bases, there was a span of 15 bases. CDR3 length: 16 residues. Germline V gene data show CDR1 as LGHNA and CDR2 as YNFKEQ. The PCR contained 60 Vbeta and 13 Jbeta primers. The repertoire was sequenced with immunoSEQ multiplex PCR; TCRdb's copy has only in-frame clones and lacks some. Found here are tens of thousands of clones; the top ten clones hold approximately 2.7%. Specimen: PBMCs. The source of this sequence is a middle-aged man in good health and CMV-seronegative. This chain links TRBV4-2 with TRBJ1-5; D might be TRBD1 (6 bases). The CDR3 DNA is TGTGCCAGCAGCCCAGGCGACAGGTATGGCAATCAGCCCCAGCATTTT. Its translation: CASSPGDRYGNQPQHF.